Listed below are T cell receptor beta chains from one sample, sequenced in a study of technical replicates of blood from a few donors. Assay used: immunoSEQ multiplex PCR; TCRdb lists only in-frame clones, some missing. Of about 64,000 clones listed, 65% to 90% are singletons. The sample consisted of PBMCs. The receptors here all came from a human donor in good health. Some clones in this sample may be carry-over from other donors' samples. CDR3s include the opening cysteine and the closing phenylalanine or tryptophan. D genes are given only for firm matches. Only part of the rows carry a size: once, few, many, or a class if the clone is expanded.

clone size	V gene	J gene	D gene	CDR3 DNA	CDR3 protein
NA	TRBV6-1	TRBJ1-2	TRBD1	TGTGCCAGCAGTAGGGAGAAGGAGGGGGCGCTTGGCTACACCTTC	CASSREKEGALGYTF
NA	TRBV5-4	TRBJ2-1	NA	TGTGCCAGCCAGAGAGGGACTTCGTCCTACAATGAGCAGTTCTTC	CASQRGTSSYNEQFF
NA	TRBV15	TRBJ2-7	NA	TGTGCCACCAGCAGAGAGGCGGGCAACTACGAGCAGTACTTC	CATSREAGNYEQYF
NA	TRBV6-5	TRBJ2-7	TRBD1	TGTGCCAGCAGTTACCGACAGGGGAGCGTCTACGAGCAGTACTTC	CASSYRQGSVYEQYF
NA	TRBV6-6	TRBJ2-1	NA	TGTGCCAGCAGCCCTGGAGCGGCGGCTGAGCAGTTCTTC	CASSPGAAAEQFF
NA	TRBV4-1	TRBJ2-7	TRBD2	TGCGCCAGCAGCCAAGATCTGAGCGGGAGTTCCTACGAGCAGTACTTC	CASSQDLSGSSYEQYF
NA	TRBV13	TRBJ2-1	NA	TGTGCCAGCGGGGGGGCGGACTCCTACAATGAGCAGTTCTTC	CASGGADSYNEQFF
NA	TRBV19	TRBJ2-5	NA	TGTGCCAGTAGGCAGGCGGGGGAGACCCAGTACTTC	CASRQAGETQYF
NA	TRBV11-2	TRBJ2-7	TRBD2	TGTGCCAGCAGCCAGCAACCGCGCGGGAGTGGTCCCTACGAGCAGTACTTC	CASSQQPRGSGPYEQYF
once	TRBV11-2	TRBJ2-2	TRBD2	TGTGCCAGCAGCTTATCTGGCGGGAGATCGAACACCGGGGAGCTGTTTTTT	CASSLSGGRSNTGELFF
NA	TRBV10-3	TRBJ1-6	TRBD1	TGTGCCATCAGTGTGGGGACAGGGGAGAATTCACCCCTCCACTTT	CAISVGTGENSPLHF
NA	TRBV5-8	TRBJ1-1	NA	TGTGCCAGCAGCTTGGATCAGGGATTATCGTGGACTGAAGCTTTCTTT	CASSLDQGLSWTEAFF
NA	TRBV19	TRBJ1-5	NA	TGTGCCAGTAGTATACAGGCCGGTCAGCCCCAGCATTTT	CASSIQAGQPQHF
NA	TRBV5-6	TRBJ1-5	TRBD1	TGTGCCAGCAGCTCAATAGCCGGGACAGGGGGCAATCAGCCCCAGCATTTT	CASSSIAGTGGNQPQHF
NA	TRBV7-9	TRBJ2-1	TRBD2	TGTGCCAGCAGCTTAGCGCATAGGCTAGCGGGAGACACGAATGAGCAGTTCTTC	CASSLAHRLAGDTNEQFF
NA	TRBV14	TRBJ2-7	TRBD2	TGTGCCAGCAGCCGCGAACTAGCGGGAGCTTGGGAGCAGTACTTC	CASSRELAGAWEQYF
NA	TRBV2	TRBJ2-7	NA	TGTGCCAGCAGTGAATACCCAGGGGAGCAGTACTTC	CASSEYPGEQYF
NA	TRBV5-6	TRBJ2-7	NA	TGTGCCAGCAGCTTGGATTTGAGCTCCTACGAGCAGTACTTC	CASSLDLSSYEQYF
NA	TRBV9	TRBJ2-7	TRBD2	TGTGCCAGCAGCGAGATAAGACTAGCCGACTACGAGCAGTACTTC	CASSEIRLADYEQYF
NA	TRBV6-5	TRBJ2-5	NA	TGTGCCAGCAGCATGTCGAAACTCCAAGAGACCCAGTACTTC	CASSMSKLQETQYF
NA	TRBV4-3	TRBJ1-2	TRBD1	TGCGCCAGCAGCCAAGGTTTACAGGGGGCGCGGAACTATGGCTACACCTTC	CASSQGLQGARNYGYTF
NA	TRBV6-5	TRBJ2-7	NA	TGTGCCAGCAGGTCGAGTGATAGCTCCTACGAGCAGTACTTC	CASRSSDSSYEQYF
NA	TRBV7-9	TRBJ2-3	NA	TGTGCCAGCAGCTATTCGCGAGTGGGCACAGATACGCAGTATTTT	CASSYSRVGTDTQYF
NA	TRBV6-5	TRBJ1-2	TRBD1	TGTGCCAGCACAGTAGGACAGGGCAATAACTATGGCTACACCTTC	CASTVGQGNNYGYTF
NA	TRBV19	TRBJ1-1	NA	TGTGCCAGTAGTACGCCGGGGGTGAACACTGAAGCTTTCTTT	CASSTPGVNTEAFF
few	TRBV7-9	TRBJ1-3	TRBD1	TGTGCCAGCAGCTTATTGGGACAGGGAGCTGGAAACACCATATATTTT	CASSLLGQGAGNTIYF
NA	TRBV11-2	TRBJ2-1	NA	TGTGCCAGCAGCTTAGGGGACTTCCTCTACAATGAGCAGTTCTTC	CASSLGDFLYNEQFF
NA	TRBV7-9	TRBJ1-2	NA	TGTGCCAGCAGCTTAGAAAGGAGTAACTATGGCTACACCTTC	CASSLERSNYGYTF
few	TRBV11-2	TRBJ2-2	NA	TGTGCCAGCAGCTTAAAATTCTGGAGGGCCGATAGGACCGGGGAGCTGTTTTTT	CASSLKFWRADRTGELFF
many	TRBV7-2	TRBJ1-5	TRBD1	TGTGCCAGCAGCTTAGGACAGGGGTTCAATCAGCCCCAGCATTTT	CASSLGQGFNQPQHF
NA	TRBV4-2	TRBJ2-7	TRBD2	TGTGCCAGCAGCGCCAAGATGACTAGCGGGGGGCCTGACGAGCAGTACTTC	CASSAKMTSGGPDEQYF
NA	TRBV7-2	TRBJ2-3	TRBD2	TGTGCCAGCAGCTCTATAGCGGGAGGCGCCACAGATACGCAGTATTTT	CASSSIAGGATDTQYF
NA	TRBV2	TRBJ1-3	TRBD1	TGTGCCAGCAGTGAGACAGGGCCCGGAAACACCATATATTTT	CASSETGPGNTIYF
NA	TRBV7-2	TRBJ2-3	TRBD1	TGTGCCAGCAGCCGAGAGGGGGCGGACACAGATACGCAGTATTTT	CASSREGADTDTQYF